The 2 T cell receptor beta chains reported below all come from one sample, sequenced in a study of T cells expressing NK-cell markers. TCRdb reprocessed the 5' RACE reads, keeping one entry per CDR3 protein, no DNA. Here the sample table reports about 260,000 distinct CDR3 sequences. Sequences were obtained from blood T cells: a sorted CD56 or NKG2C T cell subset, CD4+ or CD8+ T cells, or bulk PBMC T cells (not recorded which). These receptor sequences come from a man between 18 and 35 years old in good health.

V usage is TRBV4-1 and J usage is TRBJ1-4; TCRdb returns TRBD1, unconfirmable since there is no DNA. Germline CDR1 is MGHRA and CDR2 is YSYEKL. The length of the CDR3 is 16 residues. The CDR3: CASSHRIRETNEKLFF.

This chain connects TRBV12-3 or TRBV12-4 to TRBJ1-5; TCRdb's D gene call, TRBD1, goes unchecked for lack of DNA. This CDR3 is 15 amino acids long. The CDR3 spells CASRGQGASNQPQHF.